The present entry profiles one T cell receptor (beta chain) with its context. Its specificity is unknown. The study profiled TCR beta VDJ and CDR3 using genomic DNA as template. In TCRdb, the reads were re-called with MiXCR into one record per CDR3 protein. The repertoire has hundreds of thousands of distinct CDR3 sequences, approximately 82% of them found once; the top ten carry less than 50%. The source of the sample is a study of CD8+CD57+ T cells in acquired aplastic anemia. Across the whole study: Across the sorted CD4+ and CD8+ cells, DNA amounts averaged roughly 3.5 ug. Study findings and constraints: Around 30 was the count of CD8+ CDR3 sequences that patients shared with controls.

Whoever was chosen for sequencing had shown CD8+CD57+ cell expansion by flow cytometry. Blood came from patients not yet given any therapy. This sequence was found in a human donor with aplastic anemia. Sequenced material: sorted CD4+, CD8+, or CD8+CD57+ T cells (not recorded which) from PBMCs.

The CDR3 DNA is TGTGCCAGCAGCGTAAGGGACTTCTCTGGCTACACCTTC. This gives the protein CASSVRDFSGYTF. The chain has TRBV13 and TRBJ1-2; TRBD1 might be the D (5 bases). CDR3 length equals 13 residues. V gave up 5 bases and J gave up 7 bases, with 14 bases separating them. Per the germline V gene, CDR1 is PRHDT and CDR2 is FYEKMQ (reference sequence).